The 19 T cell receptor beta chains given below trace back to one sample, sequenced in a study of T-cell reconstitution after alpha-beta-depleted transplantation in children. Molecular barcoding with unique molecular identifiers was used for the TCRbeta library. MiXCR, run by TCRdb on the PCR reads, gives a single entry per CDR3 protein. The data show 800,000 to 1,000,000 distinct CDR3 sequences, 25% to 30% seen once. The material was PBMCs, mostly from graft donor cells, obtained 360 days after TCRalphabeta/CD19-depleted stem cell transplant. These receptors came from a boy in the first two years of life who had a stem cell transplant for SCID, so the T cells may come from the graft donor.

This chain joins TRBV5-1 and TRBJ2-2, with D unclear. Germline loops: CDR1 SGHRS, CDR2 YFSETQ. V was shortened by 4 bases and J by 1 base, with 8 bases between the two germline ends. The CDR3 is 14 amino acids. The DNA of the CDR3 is TGCGCCAGCAGCGTCGCAGAGAACACCGGGGAGCTGTTTTTT. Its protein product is CASSVAENTGELFF.

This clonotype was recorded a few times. The CDR3 DNA follows: TGTGCCAGCAGTGGACAGGGAGTAAGGGATAGGAATGAGCAGTTCTTC. Protein sequence: CASSGQGVRDRNEQFF. This rearrangement joins TRBV12-3 or TRBV12-4 to TRBJ2-1; TRBD1 matches 8 bases. J lost 7 bases, V lost 5 bases, and 13 bases had no gene match. The CDR3 is made up of 16 amino acids.

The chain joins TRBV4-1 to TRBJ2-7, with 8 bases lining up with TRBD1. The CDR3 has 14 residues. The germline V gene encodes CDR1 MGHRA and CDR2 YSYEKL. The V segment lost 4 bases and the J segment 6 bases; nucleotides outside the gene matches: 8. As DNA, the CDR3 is TGCGCCAGCAGCCCATGGACAGGGACCAGCGAGCAGTACTTC. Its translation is CASSPWTGTSEQYF.

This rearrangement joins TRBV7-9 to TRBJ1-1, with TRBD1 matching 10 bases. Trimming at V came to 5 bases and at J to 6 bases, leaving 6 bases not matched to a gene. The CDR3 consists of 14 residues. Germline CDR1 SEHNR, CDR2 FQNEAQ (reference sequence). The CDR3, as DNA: TGTGCCAGCAGCCCAGACAGGGGGCAGGCTGAAGCTTTCTTT. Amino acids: CASSPDRGQAEAFF.

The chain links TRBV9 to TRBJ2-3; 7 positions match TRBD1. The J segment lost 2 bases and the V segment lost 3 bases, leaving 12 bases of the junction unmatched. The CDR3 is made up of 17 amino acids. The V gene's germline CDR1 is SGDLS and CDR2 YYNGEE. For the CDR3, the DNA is TGTGCCAGCAGCGCCCGACAGGGACCTTACCTCACAGATACGCAGTATTTT. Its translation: CASSARQGPYLTDTQYF.

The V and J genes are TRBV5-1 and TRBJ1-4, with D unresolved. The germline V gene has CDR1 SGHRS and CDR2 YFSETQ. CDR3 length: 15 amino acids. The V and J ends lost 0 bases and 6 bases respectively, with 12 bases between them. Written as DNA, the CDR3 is TGCGCCAGCAGCTTGGGCCTAAAGGGTGATGAAAAACTGTTTTTT. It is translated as CASSLGLKGDEKLFF.

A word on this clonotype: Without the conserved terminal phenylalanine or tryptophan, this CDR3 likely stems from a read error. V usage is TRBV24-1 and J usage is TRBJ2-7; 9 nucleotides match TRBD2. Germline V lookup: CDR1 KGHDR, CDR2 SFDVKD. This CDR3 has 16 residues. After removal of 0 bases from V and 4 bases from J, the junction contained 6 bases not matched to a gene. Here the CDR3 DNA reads TGTGCCACCAGTGATTTGTCGCTAGCGGGGATATACGAGCAGTACTAC. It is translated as CATSDLSLAGIYEQYY.

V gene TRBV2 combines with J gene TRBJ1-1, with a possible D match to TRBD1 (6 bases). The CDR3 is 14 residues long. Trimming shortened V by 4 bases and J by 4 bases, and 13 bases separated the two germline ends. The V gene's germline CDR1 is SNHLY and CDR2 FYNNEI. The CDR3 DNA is TGTGCCAGCAGTGCCAGACAGGTCCTCACTGAAGCTTTCTTT. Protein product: CASSARQVLTEAFF. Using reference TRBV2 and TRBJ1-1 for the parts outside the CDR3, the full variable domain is EPEVTQTPSHQVTQMGQEVILRCVPISNHLYFYWYRQILGQKVEFLVSFYNNEISEKSEIFDDQFSVERPDGSNFTLKIRSTKLEDSAMYFCASSARQVLTEAFFGQGTRLTVV.

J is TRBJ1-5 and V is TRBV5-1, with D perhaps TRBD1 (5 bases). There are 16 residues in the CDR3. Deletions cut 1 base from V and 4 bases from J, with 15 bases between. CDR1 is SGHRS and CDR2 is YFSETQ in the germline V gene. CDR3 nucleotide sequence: TGCGCCAGCAGCTTGTGGGGCGGGGACGGTAATCAGCCCCAGCATTTT. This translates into CASSLWGGDGNQPQHF.

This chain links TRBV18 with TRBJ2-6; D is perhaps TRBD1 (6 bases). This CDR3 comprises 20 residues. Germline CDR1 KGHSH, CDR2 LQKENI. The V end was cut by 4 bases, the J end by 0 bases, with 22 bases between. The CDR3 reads CASSRRTRTAKDSGANVLTF. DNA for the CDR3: TGTGCCAGCTCACGCAGAACTAGGACAGCCAAAGACTCTGGGGCCAACGTCCTGACTTTC. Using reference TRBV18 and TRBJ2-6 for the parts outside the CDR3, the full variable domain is NAGVMQNPRHLVRRRGQEARLRCSPMKGHSHVYWYRQLPEEGLKFMVYLQKENIIDESGMPKERFSAEFPKEGPSILRIQQVVRGDSAAYFCASSRRTRTAKDSGANVLTFGAGSRLTVL.

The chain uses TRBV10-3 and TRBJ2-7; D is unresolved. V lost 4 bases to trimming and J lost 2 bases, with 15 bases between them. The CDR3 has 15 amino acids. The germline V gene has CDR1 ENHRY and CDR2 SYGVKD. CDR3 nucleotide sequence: TGTGCCATCAGTGCGGGCAGGTTCTTCCCCTACGAGCAGTACTTC. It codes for CAISAGRFFPYEQYF.

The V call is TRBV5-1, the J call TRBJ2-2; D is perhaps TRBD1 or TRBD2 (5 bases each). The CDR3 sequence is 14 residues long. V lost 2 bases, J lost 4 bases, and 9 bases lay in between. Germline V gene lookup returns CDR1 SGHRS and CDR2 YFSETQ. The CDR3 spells CASSFGTGTGELFF. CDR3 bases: TGCGCCAGCAGCTTTGGGACCGGCACCGGGGAGCTGTTTTTT.

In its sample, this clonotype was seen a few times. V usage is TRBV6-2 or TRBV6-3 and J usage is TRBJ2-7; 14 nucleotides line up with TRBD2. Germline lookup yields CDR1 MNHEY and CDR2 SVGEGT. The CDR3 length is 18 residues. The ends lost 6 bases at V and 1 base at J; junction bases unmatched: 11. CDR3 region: CASSAPGLAGGYSYEQYF. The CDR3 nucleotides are TGTGCCAGCAGCGCCCCCGGACTAGCGGGGGGATATTCCTACGAGCAGTACTTC.

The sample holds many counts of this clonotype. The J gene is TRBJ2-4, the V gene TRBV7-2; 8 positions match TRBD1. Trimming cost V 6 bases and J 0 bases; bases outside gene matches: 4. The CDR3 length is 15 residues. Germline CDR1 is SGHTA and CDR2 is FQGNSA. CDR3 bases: TGTGCCAGCAGTCCGACAGGGGCAGCCAAAAACATTCAGTACTTC. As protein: CASSPTGAAKNIQYF.

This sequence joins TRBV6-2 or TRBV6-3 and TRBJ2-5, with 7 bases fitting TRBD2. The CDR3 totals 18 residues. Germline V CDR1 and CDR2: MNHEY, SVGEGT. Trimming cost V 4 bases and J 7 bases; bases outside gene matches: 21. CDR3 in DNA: TGTGCCAGCAGTTCGCGAGGCGGGGGTGCAACTCCGCGCGGGACCCAGTACTTC. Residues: CASSSRGGGATPRGTQYF.

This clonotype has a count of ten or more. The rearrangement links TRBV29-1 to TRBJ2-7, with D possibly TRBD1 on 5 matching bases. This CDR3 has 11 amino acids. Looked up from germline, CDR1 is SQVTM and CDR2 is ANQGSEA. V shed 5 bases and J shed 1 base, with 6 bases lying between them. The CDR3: CSVRQSYEQYF. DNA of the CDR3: TGCAGCGTTCGACAGTCCTACGAGCAGTACTTC.

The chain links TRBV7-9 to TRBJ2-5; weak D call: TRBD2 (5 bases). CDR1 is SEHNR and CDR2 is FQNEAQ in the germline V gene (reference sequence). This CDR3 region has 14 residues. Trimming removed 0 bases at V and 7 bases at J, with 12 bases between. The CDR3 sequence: CASSLATGSGTQYF. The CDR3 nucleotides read TGTGCCAGCAGCTTAGCGACGGGATCCGGGACCCAGTACTTC.

In DNA, the CDR3 is TGTGCCAGCAGGGCCGGGACAGGGGTTGGGAATGAGCAGTTCTTC. Protein: CASRAGTGVGNEQFF. V gene TRBV3-1 combines with J gene TRBJ2-1; 10 bases map to TRBD1. The CDR3 spans 15 residues. The V and J ends lost 6 bases and 7 bases, in that order; junction bases with no gene match: 9. The V gene's germline CDR1 is LGHDT and CDR2 YNNKEL (reference sequence).

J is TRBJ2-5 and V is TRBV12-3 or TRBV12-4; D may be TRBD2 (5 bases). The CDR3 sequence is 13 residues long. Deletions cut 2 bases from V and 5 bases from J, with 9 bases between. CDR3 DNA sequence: TGTGCCAGCAGTTTAAACACGGGGGAGACCCAGTACTTC. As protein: CASSLNTGETQYF.